The clone carrying this T cell receptor beta chain occurred once. The antigen is not known. V dropped 4 bases and J dropped 12 bases, with 22 bases sitting between them. CDR3 size: 14 residues. Germline lookup yields CDR1 SGHAT and CDR2 FQNNGV. People who had autoimmune disease history or systemic immunosuppression were excluded. This sample is part of a study of OX40 agonist ivuxolimab in advanced cancers. About the research overall: Enrollees could have had prior anti-PD-1, anti-PD-L1 or anti-CTLA-4 therapy, which 35% to 40% had received. Partial responses, seen in three patients, involved one hepatocellular carcinoma and two cutaneous melanomas.

Assay: immunoSEQ multiplex PCR; the TCRdb copy retains only in-frame clones and omits some. Here the sample spans approximately 66,000 clones, roughly 80% being singletons. Study outcomes and limitations: At doses 0.1 to 3.0 mg/kg, CD4+ and CD8+ clones expanded.

The TCR originated in an adult with an advanced solid tumor such as melanoma, head and neck, liver or kidney cancer. The sequencing here drew on CD4+ or CD8+ T cells sorted from blood, taken in a trial of the OX40 agonist ivuxolimab. The chain uses TRBV11-2 and TRBJ2-7; D is perhaps TRBD1 or TRBD2 (5 bases each). The CDR3 sequence: CASSWGWEPSKRYF. The DNA for the CDR3 is TGTGCCAGCAGCTGGGGCTGGGAGCCCAGCAAGCGGTACTTC.